The rows below give T cell receptor beta chains drawn from one sample of a study of blood T cell repertoires in COVID-19. The method was immunoSEQ multiplex PCR; TCRdb's version includes in-frame clones alone and lacks a portion of them. The table shows under 350,000 clones, with 80% to 90% occurring only once. Sequencing used PBMCs or T cells enriched from blood (not recorded which). These receptors were taken from a woman in her thirties or forties with acute COVID-19. Both conserved end residues are part of each CDR3. D genes are given only for firm matches. A row's size may be missing; if present it is once, few, many or a size class.

TRBJ2-1 17 . TRBV4-2 TRBD2 TGTGCCAGCAGCCATCCGGCTAGCGGGGGCTTTACCAGTGAGCAGTTCTTC CASSHPASGGFTSEQFF
TRBJ1-1 14 . TRBV15 . TGTGCCACCAGCAGGGAAAACAGGAACACTGAAGCTTTCTTT CATSRENRNTEAFF
TRBJ1-6 15 . TRBV3-1/TRBV3-2 TRBD1 TGTGCCAGCAGCCAATTGGATACAGGGGATTCACCCCTCCACTTT CASSQLDTGDSPLHF
TRBJ1-1 11 once TRBV20-1 . TGCAGTGCTTGGCAGAACACTGAAGCTTTCTTT CSAWQNTEAFF
TRBJ1-2 14 . TRBV7-2 . TGTGCCAGCAGCCCTCAAACAGGGATTGGGGGCTACACCTTC CASSPQTGIGGYTF
TRBJ2-7 12 . TRBV10-3 . TGTGCCATCACCGGGGCGACAGGCGAGCAGTACTTC CAITGATGEQYF
TRBJ2-5 15 many TRBV15 . TGTGCCACCAGCAGAGAACTCTGGGGCGGAGAGACCCAGTACTTC CATSRELWGGETQYF
TRBJ1-4 16 . TRBV28 . TGTGCCAGCAGTTTACTCCCAGGGTCTAATAATGAAAAACTGTTTTTT CASSLLPGSNNEKLFF
TRBJ2-7 15 . TRBV6-5 . TGTGCCAGAGGGAGTAAGGATAGTCCGTCCTACGAGCAGTACTTC CARGSKDSPSYEQYF
TRBJ1-5 15 . TRBV4-1 . TGCGCCAGCAGCCAAGATCGGGTGGGGGCTCAGCCCCAGCATTTT CASSQDRVGAQPQHF
TRBJ2-7 14 . TRBV4-2 TRBD1 TGTGCCAGCAGCCAAGCAGGGGGATCCTACGAGCAGTACTTC CASSQAGGSYEQYF
TRBJ2-5 16 . TRBV11-1 TRBD2 TGTGCCAGCAGCTTGGCGGGACTAGCGGGAGGCGAGACCCAGTACTTC CASSLAGLAGGETQYF
TRBJ2-3 17 . TRBV5-6 TRBD2 TGTGCCAGCAGCGTCGGCCTGGCACTAGCGGGAACAGATACGCAGTATTTT CASSVGLALAGTDTQYF
TRBJ2-7 15 . TRBV5-4 . TGTGCCAGCAGCTTGCTACGTGGGACTTCCTACGAGCAGTACTTC CASSLLRGTSYEQYF
TRBJ2-7 14 . TRBV7-2 . TGTGCCAGCAGCTTAGACAGATGGACCTACGAGCAGTACTTC CASSLDRWTYEQYF
TRBJ2-7 15 . TRBV5-6 TRBD1 TGTGCCAGCAGTTCCGGGACAGGGATCGGCTACGAGCAGTACTTC CASSSGTGIGYEQYF
TRBJ2-3 17 . TRBV5-4 TRBD2 TGTGCCAGCAGCCTTGGGACTAGCGGGAGTAAGGAATATACGCAGTATTTT CASSLGTSGSKEYTQYF
TRBJ2-1 14 . TRBV3-1/TRBV3-2 . TGTGCCAGCAGCCTCCCCGGCTCCTACAATGAGCAGTTCTTC CASSLPGSYNEQFF
TRBJ1-5 18 . TRBV18 TRBD1 TGTGCCAGCTCACCACAAAGCACCGGGACAGGGGGTAATCAGCCCCAGCATTTT CASSPQSTGTGGNQPQHF
TRBJ1-2 15 . TRBV7-2 . TGTGCCAGCAGCTTAGAGGGGGGGAGGCCCTATGGCTACACCTTC CASSLEGGRPYGYTF
TRBJ2-7 14 . TRBV18 TRBD1 TGTGCCAGCTCTTCAGCAGGGGGCTCCTACGAGCAGTACTTC CASSSAGGSYEQYF
TRBJ2-5 14 . TRBV2 . TGTGCCAGCAGTTTTAGCGGCATCCAAGAGACCCAGTACTTC CASSFSGIQETQYF
TRBJ2-1 17 . TRBV4-2 . TGTGCCAGCAGCCAAGATTGGGCGGGGACCTCCTACAATGAGCAGTTCTTC CASSQDWAGTSYNEQFF
TRBJ1-1 14 . TRBV28 . TGTGCCAGCAGTCCTCAATGGCGGAGCGCTGAAGCTTTCTTT CASSPQWRSAEAFF